This T cell receptor beta chain is from a study of T-cell reconstitution after alpha-beta-depleted transplantation in children (dated by TCRdb to the mid-2010s). With respect to the entire study: T-cell immune reconstitution after TCRalphabeta/CD19-depleted allogeneic hematopoietic cell transplantation in children was quantitatively tracked in the study by means of TCR repertoire profiling.

Receptor amplification or capture employed PCR. The instrument was an Illumina HiSeq 2500. To normalize quantification of the TCRbeta repertoire, the TCR libraries were built with molecular barcoding that relied on unique molecular identifiers. In TCRdb, the public reads were trimmed at Q25 with fastp and aligned with MiXCR, with productive beta chains retained. Merged by CDR3 protein, the rows form single entries marked with the most common genes and DNA. This sample has about 480,000 distinct CDR3 sequences in its table, and 9.5% to 15% of those were observed once. 4.5% to 6% of the sample goes to the ten largest clones. A note on this clonotype: It lacks a known antigen. Base qualities are not provided; no much larger clone lies one nucleotide away.

The germline V gene (reference sequence) specifies SEHNR as CDR1 and FQNEAQ as CDR2. V is cut back by 2 bases and J by 4 bases, with 2 bases in the junction unmatched. The CDR3 numbers 16 residues from cysteine through phenylalanine. Only the CDR3 DNA is retained, 48 bases long and in frame from the first base. The clonotype originates from a human donor who donated a stem cell graft to a child with combined immunodeficiency. The specimen comprised PBMCs from the stem cell graft donor, sampled from the stem cell graft. The rearrangement joined TRBV7-9 to TRBJ2-1, and TRBD2 matches 13 of the central bases. The CDR3 reads as follows: CASSLSTSGGYNEQFF. The DNA is TGTGCCAGCAGCTTATCGACTAGCGGGGGGTACAATGAGCAGTTCTTC.